These T cell receptor beta chains were read from a single sample in a study of blood T cell repertoires in COVID-19. Sequencing used immunoSEQ multiplex PCR; TCRdb keeps in-frame clones, though not all of them. The table includes more than 150,000 clones, approximately 90% detected once. Sequenced input: peripheral blood. These receptors all stem from a woman in her sixties or seventies with COVID-19, enrolled during active disease. Both conserved end residues are part of each CDR3. D genes are given only for firm matches. Size tells how often a clone was seen (once, few, many) or the class of an expanded clone, and some rows leave it out.

TRBJ1-3,.,.,TRBV18,CASSPKTEGNTIYF,TGTGCCAGCTCACCAAAGACAGAAGGAAACACCATATATTTT
TRBJ2-3,.,.,TRBV28,CAILGHRLGNTQYF,TGTGCCATCTTGGGACACCGACTCGGAAATACGCAGTATTTT
TRBJ1-1,.,.,TRBV10-3,CAIRDDKGEIQAFF,TGTGCCATCAGGGACGATAAGGGGGAAATTCAAGCTTTCTTT
TRBJ2-1,TRBD2,few,TRBV9,CASSVVGTSSYNEQFF,TGTGCCAGCAGCGTAGTAGGGACTAGCTCCTACAATGAGCAGTTCTTC
TRBJ2-1,TRBD2,.,TRBV4-1,CASSPTTSGSPNEQFF,TGCGCCAGCAGCCCCACGACTAGCGGGAGCCCCAATGAGCAGTTCTTC
TRBJ1-1,TRBD1,.,TRBV6-5,CASSLSDRAGEAFF,TGTGCCAGCAGTCTTTCGGACAGGGCGGGTGAAGCTTTCTTT
TRBJ1-5,.,.,TRBV11-2,CASSLGAGMSNQPQHF,TGTGCCAGCAGCTTGGGTGCAGGGATGAGCAATCAGCCCCAGCATTTT
TRBJ2-2,.,.,TRBV3-1/TRBV3-2,CASSQAGVYRELFF,TGTGCCAGCAGCCAAGCGGGGGTCTACCGGGAGCTGTTTTTT
TRBJ2-3,TRBD2,once,TRBV7-9,CASSYGTSRNTDTQYF,TGTGCCAGCAGCTACGGGACTAGCAGAAATACAGATACGCAGTATTTT
TRBJ2-1,.,.,TRBV5-4,CASSSTGVYAEQFF,TGTGCCAGCAGCTCTACGGGAGTTTATGCTGAGCAGTTCTTC
TRBJ2-1,.,.,TRBV10-3,CAISGPDYQSSYNEQFF,TGTGCCATCAGTGGGCCAGACTACCAAAGCTCCTACAATGAGCAGTTCTTC
TRBJ1-1,TRBD1,.,TRBV7-8,CASSSVRGATEAFF,TGTGCCAGCAGCTCGGTCAGGGGGGCCACTGAAGCTTTCTTT
TRBJ2-2,TRBD2,.,TRBV5-4,CASSSGLALPGELFF,TGTGCCAGCAGCTCGGGACTAGCCCTTCCCGGGGAGCTGTTTTTT
TRBJ2-7,TRBD2,.,TRBV6-5,CASSSGLAGEDEQYF,TGTGCCAGCAGTTCGGGACTAGCGGGAGAGGACGAGCAGTACTTC
TRBJ1-6,.,.,TRBV9,CASSVGEDSPLHF,TGTGCCAGCAGCGTGGGGGAGGATTCACCCCTCCACTTT
TRBJ2-7,.,.,TRBV5-1,CASSQGLRSSYEQYF,TGCGCCAGCAGCCAGGGACTCCGAAGCTCCTACGAGCAGTACTTC
TRBJ2-7,TRBD2,.,TRBV19,CASSPSGPNYEQYF,TGTGCCAGTAGTCCTAGCGGGCCTAACTACGAGCAGTACTTC
TRBJ2-1,.,.,TRBV28,CAAEQGSRSYNEQFF,TGTGCCGCGGAACAGGGTTCAAGGTCCTACAATGAGCAGTTCTTC
TRBJ2-7,.,.,TRBV6-5,CASRGTLAYEQYF,TGTGCCAGCAGGGGGACACTCGCCTACGAGCAGTACTTC
TRBJ2-5,TRBD1,.,TRBV11-3,CASSSTGTGWGETQYF,TGTGCCAGCAGCTCTACCGGGACAGGCTGGGGAGAGACCCAGTACTTC
TRBJ1-3,.,.,TRBV7-2,CASSSQGWRRGNTIYF,TGTGCCAGCAGCTCTCAGGGTTGGCGCCGGGGAAACACCATATATTTT
TRBJ2-3,.,.,TRBV3-1/TRBV3-2,CASRFSGSTDTQYF,TGTGCCAGCAGGTTCAGCGGTAGCACAGATACGCAGTATTTT
TRBJ1-1,TRBD1,.,TRBV6-4,CASSDIWTGNVGAFF,TGTGCCAGCAGTGACATTTGGACAGGAAATGTTGGAGCTTTCTTT
TRBJ2-1,TRBD2,.,TRBV7-2,CASTGTRGRNEQFF,TGTGCCAGCACCGGGACTAGAGGTCGCAATGAGCAGTTCTTC
TRBJ1-5,.,.,TRBV28,CASSPSFGGQPQHF,TGTGCCAGCAGCCCATCCTTTGGGGGGCAGCCCCAGCATTTT
TRBJ2-1,.,.,TRBV28,CASSFRGTEQFF,TGTGCCAGCAGTTTCAGGGGAACTGAGCAGTTCTTC
TRBJ1-2,TRBD1,.,TRBV4-1,CASSPDRANYGYTF,TGCGCCAGCAGCCCCGACAGGGCAAACTATGGCTACACCTTC
TRBJ2-1,TRBD2,.,TRBV19,CASSISAGAAYNEQFF,TGTGCCAGTAGTATATCAGCGGGGGCGGCCTACAATGAGCAGTTCTTC
TRBJ2-5,TRBD1,.,TRBV7-9,CASSLTGTDQETQYF,TGTGCCAGCAGCTTAACGGGGACAGATCAAGAGACCCAGTACTTC
TRBJ1-2,TRBD1,.,TRBV10-3,CAISLRGKIYGYTF,TGTGCCATCAGCCTCAGGGGGAAAATCTATGGCTACACCTTC
TRBJ2-7,.,.,TRBV29-1,CSVEGDYEQYF,TGCAGCGTTGAAGGAGATTACGAGCAGTACTTC
TRBJ2-1,TRBD1,.,TRBV28,CASCEGADLYNEQFF,TGTGCCAGTTGCGAGGGGGCGGACCTCTACAATGAGCAGTTCTTC
TRBJ2-5,.,.,TRBV24-1,CATSRDKQETQYF,TGTGCCACCAGTCGGGACAAGCAAGAGACCCAGTACTTC
TRBJ2-1,.,.,TRBV19,CASSKAAPSYNEQFF,TGTGCCAGTAGTAAAGCAGCGCCCTCCTACAATGAGCAGTTCTTC
TRBJ1-6,.,once,TRBV28,CASSLPGYNSPLHF,TGTGCCAGCAGTTTACCAGGTTATAATTCACCCCTCCACTTT
TRBJ2-1,TRBD2,.,TRBV7-6,CASSLFPGLAGSSEQFF,TGTGCCAGCAGCTTATTCCCGGGACTAGCGGGGTCCTCTGAGCAGTTCTTC
TRBJ2-1,TRBD2,.,TRBV6-4,CASSKLAGFNEQFF,TGTGCCAGCAGTAAGCTAGCGGGATTTAATGAGCAGTTCTTC
TRBJ1-4,.,.,TRBV13,CASSLGQGTEKLFF,TGTGCCAGCAGCTTAGGACAGGGCACTGAAAAACTGTTTTTT
TRBJ2-1,TRBD2,.,TRBV18,CASSPPISGSSYNEQFF,TGTGCCAGCTCACCACCGATTAGCGGGAGTTCCTACAATGAGCAGTTCTTC
TRBJ2-7,.,.,TRBV28,CASSPSSGRATYEQYF,TGTGCCAGCAGTCCTTCGTCGGGAAGAGCCACCTACGAGCAGTACTTC
TRBJ2-7,TRBD1,.,TRBV6-5,CASSTGTETYEQYF,TGTGCCAGCAGTACCGGGACAGAAACCTACGAGCAGTACTTC
TRBJ1-1,.,once,TRBV19,CASSTRGDTEAFF,TGTGCCAGTAGTACAAGGGGTGACACTGAAGCTTTCTTT
TRBJ2-7,TRBD1,.,TRBV27,CASRGQGSYEQYF,TGTGCCAGCAGGGGACAGGGGTCCTACGAGCAGTACTTC
TRBJ1-2,TRBD1,.,TRBV7-3,CASSLTSTGVGYTF,TGTGCCAGCAGCTTAACGTCGACAGGGGTTGGCTACACCTTC
TRBJ2-7,.,.,TRBV12-3/TRBV12-4,CASSRMTGEQYF,TGTGCCAGCAGCCGTATGACGGGGGAGCAGTACTTC
TRBJ1-1,.,.,TRBV28,CASSKAYTEAFF,TGTGCCAGCAGTAAAGCCTACACTGAAGCTTTCTTT
TRBJ2-7,.,.,TRBV4-2,CASSRTGYEQYF,TGTGCCAGCAGCCGAACAGGGTACGAGCAGTACTTC
TRBJ1-2,.,once,TRBV27,CASRDGGGYTF,TGTGCCAGCAGGGACGGAGGTGGCTACACCTTC
TRBJ1-1,.,.,TRBV5-1,CASSSGDVANTEAFF,TGCGCCAGCAGCTCGGGTGACGTTGCGAACACTGAAGCTTTCTTT
TRBJ1-2,TRBD1,.,TRBV5-1,CASSLGTGGGYTF,TGCGCCAGCAGCCTCGGGACAGGGGGTGGCTACACCTTC
TRBJ2-7,TRBD2,.,TRBV7-2,CASRRTSGDSYEQYF,TGTGCCAGCAGAAGGACTAGCGGGGACTCCTACGAGCAGTACTTC
TRBJ2-5,.,.,TRBV2,CASSGAQGIGETQYF,TGTGCCAGCAGTGGTGCACAGGGAATCGGGGAGACCCAGTACTTC
TRBJ1-2,.,.,TRBV12-3/TRBV12-4,CASSPQGLVGYTF,TGTGCCAGCAGTCCTCAGGGGTTGGTTGGCTACACCTTC
TRBJ1-3,.,.,TRBV5-6,CASSLGLTGSFSGNTIYF,TGCGCCAGCAGCTTGGGTTTAACGGGTAGTTTCTCTGGAAACACCATATATTTT
TRBJ2-5,TRBD1,once,TRBV2,CASSAGQGVETQYF,TGTGCCAGCAGTGCGGGACAGGGAGTAGAGACCCAGTACTTC